Listed here are 2 T cell receptor beta chains from one sample, sequenced in a study of T cells in Graves' hyperthyroidism and ophthalmopathy. TCR beta CDR3 regions were amplified from RNA transcripts. A first-round RT-PCR of the TCR CDR3 used the HTBI primer set. TCRdb used MiXCR to reprocess the multiplex PCR reads, holding one entry per CDR3 protein. Of fewer than 500,000 distinct CDR3 sequences detected, roughly 15% appear once; the ten largest clones hold less than 15%. The specimen was blood. The source of these receptors is a man between 18 and 35 years old with Graves' ophthalmopathy.

About this clonotype itself: Because it lacks the conserved phenylalanine or tryptophan at the end, this CDR3 is likely a read error. This chain joins TRBV7-2 and TRBJ2-4; D gene uncertain. Trimming stripped 2 bases from V and 3 bases from J, with 11 bases between. Germline V gives CDR1 SGHTA, CDR2 FQGNSA. This CDR3 contains 15 residues. The CDR3 loop is CASSLSIYVKNIQYS. Here the CDR3 DNA reads TGTGCCAGCAGCTTAAGCATCTACGTCAAAAACATTCAGTACTCC.

The sample holds many counts of this clonotype. The CDR3 region has the DNA TGTGCCAGCAGCCGTACGTTAGCCCTGAACACCGGGGAGCTGTTTTTT. Translating it yields CASSRTLALNTGELFF. The rearrangement links TRBV7-8 to TRBJ2-2; D ambiguous. Trimming took off 5 bases at V and 1 base at J, with 14 bases between the two ends. CDR3 size: 16 residues. Germline-derived CDR1 and CDR2 are SGHVS and FQNEAQ.